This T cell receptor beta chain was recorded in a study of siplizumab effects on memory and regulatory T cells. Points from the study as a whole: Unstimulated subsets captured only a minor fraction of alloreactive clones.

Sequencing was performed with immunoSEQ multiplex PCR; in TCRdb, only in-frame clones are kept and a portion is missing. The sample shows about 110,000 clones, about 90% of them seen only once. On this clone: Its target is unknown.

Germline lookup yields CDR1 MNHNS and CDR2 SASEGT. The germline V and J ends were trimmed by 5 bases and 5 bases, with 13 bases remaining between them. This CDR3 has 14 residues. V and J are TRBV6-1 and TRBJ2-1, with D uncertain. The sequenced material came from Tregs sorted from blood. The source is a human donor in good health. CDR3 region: CASSTNRLNNEQFF. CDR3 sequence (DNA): TGTGCCAGCAGTACCAACCGGCTAAACAATGAGCAGTTCTTC.